This T cell receptor beta chain was documented in a study of blood T cells in healthy people across ages (dated by TCRdb to about 2015). Study-wide context: In model experiments, template switching captured about one uniquely barcoded TCR beta cDNA molecule for every two T cells. Age-related changes in TCR beta repertoire diversity were measured in the study by deep sequencing normalized with unique cDNA molecular identifiers. The donors were split into four age groups: young (average around 16 years), middle-aged (over 35), aged (approximately 59) and long-lived (about 82). To avoid experimental bias, donors of different ages were spread randomly across the sequencing lanes. Two additional independent replicas of 1 million unique cDNA reads from the same blood draw were analyzed for two donors (one aged 18 to 30 and one aged 80 or older). Here is what the overall study found, with its caveats: Because donor CMV infection status was unknown, age-related changes in expanded clonotypes were potentially confounded. Observed TCR beta diversity correlated strongly with the percentage of naive T cells measured by flow cytometry. Conclusive comparison of naive and antigen-experienced compartments was prevented by the profiling of bulk unsorted PBMCs. Compared with the aged group, more naive CD4+ T cells, fewer expanded clones and increased TCR diversity were shown by the long-lived group, suggesting age selection. As age increased, observed TCR beta diversity per million T cells dropped in a roughly linear way, and a significant reduction was already evident by age 40. Estimates of total diversity from one million sequenced T cells were regarded as lower bounds and underestimates.

Library preparation was by 5' RACE. Sequencing instrument: Illumina HiSeq 2500. A second about 7 to 11 cycle PCR used a sample-barcoded 5' primer and a J-beta primer mix. A unique molecular identifier was introduced onto each TCR beta cDNA molecule by a template-switch 5' adaptor carrying 12 random nucleotides. Each sample yielded at least 2.5 million CDR3-containing paired-end reads. All of the RNA was converted into first-strand cDNA using the Mint cDNA synthesis kit, with a TRBC-specific oligonucleotide serving as the primer. Following uracil-DNA glycosylase treatment, a first 18-cycle PCR with universal primers M1SS and BC2_uni_R was performed on all cDNA. The authors' analysis ran thus. Each sample was normalized by randomly selecting 1 million high-quality reads, each carrying a distinct molecular identifier. Instead of being binned into consensus sequences, reads that shared molecular identifiers were thrown out. MiTCR, run with a Q25 quality threshold and the strictest error-elimination algorithm, handled CDR3 identification, clonotype clustering and error correction. A nonparametric unseen species model with Euler transformation was used to estimate a lower bound on total TCR beta diversity. In TCRdb, the public reads were trimmed at Q25 with fastp and aligned with MiXCR, with productive beta chains retained. Here each entry gathers all rows of one CDR3 protein and keeps the most common genes and DNA. The V and J calls shown here were made by TCRdb, not taken from the authors' results. The sample table lists about 970,000 distinct CDR3 sequences, just over 50% of them with a count of one. The top ten clones comprise roughly 23% of the sample.

Concerning this clonotype: Its specific antigen is unknown. Nothing much larger sits one base from this clone, and base qualities are not available.

Systemically healthy Caucasian individuals from Russia, about 38 in total and aged roughly 6 to 100 years, were included as donors. Ten milliliters of peripheral blood were drawn from each donor into EDTA-treated Vacutainer tubes. PBMCs were isolated by Ficoll-Paque density-gradient centrifugation, with at least 6 million obtained per sample. Total RNA was extracted from PBMCs with Trizol reagent, with at least 5 micrograms obtained per sample. The percentages of naive CD45RAhigh/CD27high T cells were determined by flow cytometry on a PBMC aliquot from every donor. The CDR3 starts with the cysteine, ends with the phenylalanine, and has 15 residues. The DNA shown is the 45-base CDR3, in frame from base 1. Trimmed from V: 2 bases; trimmed from J: 4 bases; junction bases lacking a gene match: 5. The germline V gene gives CDR1 as MNHEY and CDR2 as SVGEGT.

The sequence is built from TRBV6-2 or TRBV6-3 and TRBJ2-5, and TRBD2 aligns with 9 junction nucleotides. The sample consisted of blood. The receptor comes from an older woman in good health. CDR3 region: CASSYDGAGGETQYF. The nucleotide sequence reads TGTGCCAGCAGTTACGACGGAGCGGGAGGAGAGACCCAGTACTTC.